Listed here is a single T cell receptor beta chain. Its matching antigen is unknown. The data originate from a study of cytomegalovirus exposure and HLA in healthy donors. Overall study context: Early released data had roughly 81 million unique TCRs, all coming from HLA-typed donors.

Study conclusions and caveats: A later analysis linked a missense variant in DCLRE1C to the trimming of TCR beta V and J genes. Most subjects had HLA-A and HLA-B alleles reportedly predicted accurately by TCR beta sequences. Available immune exposure information covered CMV serostatus only.

Primers for the PCR totalled 60 Vbeta and 13 Jbeta. Here immunoSEQ multiplex PCR was the method, and the copy in TCRdb shows in-frame clones only, minus some. The sample gives approximately 220,000 clones, 70% to 85% of which show up once; around 0.2% is in the top ten. There are 12 residues in the CDR3. The germline V gene has CDR1 SGDLS and CDR2 YYNGEE. V shed 5 bases and J shed 9 bases, with 12 bases lying between them. This TCR was sampled from a girl aged 2 to 9 in good health and CMV-seronegative. The gene calls are TRBV9 and TRBJ2-1; maybe TRBD2 (6 bases). Sequences were obtained from PBMCs. The CDR3 spells CASSEGGGEQFF. CDR3 in DNA: TGTGCCAGCAGTGAGGGAGGCGGTGAGCAGTTCTTC.